A single sample is the source of the 6 T cell receptor beta chains below, sequenced in a study of cytomegalovirus exposure and HLA in healthy donors. Primers included in the PCR were 60 Vbeta and 13 Jbeta primers. Data came from immunoSEQ multiplex PCR; TCRdb stores just in-frame clones and leaves some out. The repertoire consists of 150,000 to 200,000 clones, with 75% to 90% occurring once and the leading ten covering 9.3%. Sequencing used PBMCs. Receptors originate from a young man in good health and CMV-seropositive.

The CDR3: CASILSRGKNTEAFF. The CDR3 DNA reads TGTGCCAGCATTCTATCGCGGGGAAAGAACACTGAAGCTTTCTTT. The chain couples TRBV6-1 to TRBJ1-1; no definite D call. Between the trimmed V and J ends, which lost 7 bases and 1 base, there was a span of 16 bases. The CDR3 runs 15 residues. The V gene's germline CDR1 is MNHNS and CDR2 SASEGT.

The chain recombines TRBV4-3 with TRBJ1-6; possible D gene TRBD1, 5 bases. The germline gives CDR1 LGHNA, CDR2 YSLEER. V was shortened by 2 bases and J by 9 bases, with 14 bases between the two germline ends. This CDR3 spans 15 amino acids. The CDR3 nucleotides are TGCGCCAGCAGCCAATATAGGGGATCAGGTTCACCCCTCCACTTT. Its translation is CASSQYRGSGSPLHF.

This clone occurred a few times. This sequence joins TRBV6-5 and TRBJ1-4; D perhaps matches TRBD1 (5 bases). The CDR3 loop spans 12 amino acids. The germline V and J ends were trimmed by 8 bases and 8 bases, with 12 bases remaining between them. Per germline, CDR1 MNHEY and CDR2 SVGAGI. The CDR3 here is CASGRGGEKLFF. For the CDR3, the DNA is TGTGCCAGCGGGAGGGGTGGGGAAAAACTGTTTTTT.

This chain connects TRBV5-1 to TRBJ2-7; TRBD2 matches at 11 bases. The CDR3 is made up of 13 amino acids. CDR1 and CDR2 from the germline V gene are SGHRS and YFSETQ. The trim removed 4 bases at V and 4 bases at J, leaving 1 base unmatched. The CDR3 nucleotides are TGCGCCAGCAGCCCTAGCGGGGGGTACGAGCAGTACTTC. Amino acid sequence: CASSPSGGYEQYF.

The V and J genes are TRBV5-1 and TRBJ2-3; 10 bases match TRBD1. CDR3 length: 15 residues. The junction had 7 bases not matched to a gene; V was cut back by 4 bases and J by 5 bases. The germline gives CDR1 SGHRS, CDR2 YFSETQ. The CDR3 spells CASSLTGTGEDTQYF. The DNA for the CDR3 is TGCGCCAGCAGCCTAACCGGGACAGGGGAAGATACGCAGTATTTT.

The rearrangement uses TRBV19 and TRBJ1-4; possible D gene TRBD1, 6 bases. Germline lookup yields CDR1 LNHDA and CDR2 SQIVND (reference sequence). This CDR3 is 13 amino acids long. Between the trimmed V and J ends, which lost 6 bases and 8 bases, there was a span of 13 bases. CDR3 sequence reads: CASRPGAREKLFF. DNA for the CDR3: TGTGCCAGTAGGCCAGGGGCTCGCGAAAAACTGTTTTTT.